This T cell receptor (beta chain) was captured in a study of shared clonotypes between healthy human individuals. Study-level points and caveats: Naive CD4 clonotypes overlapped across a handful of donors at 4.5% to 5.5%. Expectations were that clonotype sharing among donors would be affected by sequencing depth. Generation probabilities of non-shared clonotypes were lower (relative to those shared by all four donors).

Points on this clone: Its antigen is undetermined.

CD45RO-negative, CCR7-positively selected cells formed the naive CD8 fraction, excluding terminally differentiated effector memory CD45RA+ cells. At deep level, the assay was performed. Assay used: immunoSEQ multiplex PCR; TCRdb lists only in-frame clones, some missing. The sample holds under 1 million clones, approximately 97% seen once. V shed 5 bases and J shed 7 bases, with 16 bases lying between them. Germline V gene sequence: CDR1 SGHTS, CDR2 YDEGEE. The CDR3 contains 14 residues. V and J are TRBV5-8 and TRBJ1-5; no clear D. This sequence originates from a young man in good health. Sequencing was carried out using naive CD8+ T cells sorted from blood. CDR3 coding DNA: TGTGCCAGCAGTCCGGACCTGAACTTCCAGCCCCAGCATTTT. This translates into CASSPDLNFQPQHF.